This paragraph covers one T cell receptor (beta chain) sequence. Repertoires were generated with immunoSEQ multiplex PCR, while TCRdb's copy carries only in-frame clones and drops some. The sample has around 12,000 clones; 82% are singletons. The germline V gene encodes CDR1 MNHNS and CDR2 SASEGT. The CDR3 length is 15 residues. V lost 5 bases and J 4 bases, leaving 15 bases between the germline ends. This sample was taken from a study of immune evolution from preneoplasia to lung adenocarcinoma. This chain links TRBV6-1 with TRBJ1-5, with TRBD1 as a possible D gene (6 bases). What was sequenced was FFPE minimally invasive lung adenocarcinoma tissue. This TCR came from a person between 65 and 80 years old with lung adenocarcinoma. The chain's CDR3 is CASSTGTRANQPQHF. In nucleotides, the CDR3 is TGTGCCAGCAGTACAGGGACCCGCGCAAATCAGCCCCAGCATTTT.